The 17 T cell receptor beta chains in this list originate from one sample, sequenced in a study of beta chain features in type 1 diabetes. Their antigens are not known. General study results and limits: Researchers report that Type 1 diabetes patients had moderately but significantly shorter TCRB CDR3s across all four CD4+ subsets.

Investigators reverse transcribed all isolated RNA, so they sequenced expressed TCRB transcripts. The method was immunoSEQ multiplex PCR; TCRdb's version includes in-frame clones alone and lacks a portion of them. The table records 330,000 or so clones, roughly 12% of them present only once. Material: naive CD4+ T cells from blood. The receptors stem from a woman under 30 with type 1 diabetes.

This clone came up a few times. The gene calls are TRBV14 and TRBJ2-1; TRBD2 agrees at 10 bases. CDR1 and CDR2 (germline): SGHDN, FVKESK. V lost 0 bases to trimming and J lost 2 bases; unmatched junction nucleotides: 10. The CDR3 loop spans 19 amino acids. CDR3 DNA: TGTGCCAGCAGCCAAGAACCTAGCGGGAGATGGCTAGCCTACAATGAGCAGTTCTTC. Its translation is CASSQEPSGRWLAYNEQFF.

This chain connects TRBV7-9 to TRBJ1-6; 7 bases align to TRBD1. The CDR3 sequence is 14 residues long. Germline CDR1 reads SEHNR; CDR2 reads FQNEAQ (reference sequence). Losses at the gene ends were 3 bases for V and 9 bases for J; bases not matched to a gene: 5. CDR3 in amino acids: CASSFGQVPSPLHF. DNA for the CDR3: TGTGCCAGCAGCTTCGGACAGGTCCCTTCACCCCTCCACTTT. Based on the CDR3 plus reference TRBV7-9 and TRBJ1-6, the full variable domain is DTGVSQNPRHKITKRGQNVTFRCDPISEHNRLYWYRQTLGQGPEFLTYFQNEAQLEKSRLLSDRFSAERPKGSFSTLEIQRTEQGDSAMYLCASSFGQVPSPLHFGNGTRLTVT.

The chain recombines TRBV28 with TRBJ1-5; weak D call: TRBD1 (5 bases). Germline V lookup: CDR1 MDHEN, CDR2 SYDVKM. The CDR3 is made up of 14 amino acids. Trimming left V 5 bases short and J 3 bases short, with 11 bases between. CDR3 amino acids: CASSPTEPNQPQHF. The DNA for the CDR3 is TGTGCCAGCAGTCCGACAGAGCCCAATCAGCCCCAGCATTTT.

Here the CDR3 DNA reads TGTGCCAGCAGTGAAATAGGGGACAGACTCCGAGATACGCAGTATTTT. It specifies CASSEIGDRLRDTQYF. The V gene is TRBV25-1, the J gene TRBJ2-3, with 7 nucleotides matching TRBD1. The junction had 10 bases not matched to a gene; V was cut back by 2 bases and J by 5 bases. Looked up from germline, CDR1 is MGHDK and CDR2 is SYGVNS. The CDR3 runs to 16 residues.

The gene calls are TRBV6-5 and TRBJ1-1; D perhaps matches TRBD1 (6 bases). Between the trimmed V and J ends, which lost 6 bases and 4 bases, there was a span of 15 bases. The CDR3 runs 14 residues. Per germline, CDR1 MNHEY and CDR2 SVGAGI. CDR3 DNA sequence: TGTGCCAGCAGGCACAGGGCGGGAGGCACTGAAGCTTTCTTT. This translates into CASRHRAGGTEAFF.

V and J are TRBV2 and TRBJ1-5; 8 nucleotides match TRBD1. In germline, CDR1 is SNHLY, CDR2 FYNNEI. The CDR3 is 15 amino acids. The ends lost 7 bases at V and 1 base at J; junction bases unmatched: 6. In DNA, the CDR3 is TGTGCCAGCACCCGGACAGGGCCGAGCAATCAGCCCCAGCATTTT. Its translation: CASTRTGPSNQPQHF. Supplemented by reference TRBV2 and TRBJ1-5, the full variable domain reads EPEVTQTPSHQVTQMGQEVILRCVPISNHLYFYWYRQILGQKVEFLVSFYNNEISEKSEIFDDQFSVERPDGSNFTLKIRSTKLEDSAMYFCASTRTGPSNQPQHFGDGTRLSIL.

The chain carries TRBV30 and TRBJ2-7; D gene unclear. V shed 0 bases and J shed 3 bases, with 6 bases lying between them. The CDR3 sequence is 12 residues long. The germline CDR1 and CDR2 sequences are GTSNPN and SVGIG (reference sequence). The CDR3, as DNA: TGTGCCTGGAGTGTAAGCCACTACGAGCAGTACTTC. This codes for CAWSVSHYEQYF.

This clone has a handful of counts. The rearrangement uses TRBV4-3 and TRBJ1-1, with D uncertain. CDR3 length: 14 residues. CDR1 is LGHNA and CDR2 is YSLEER in the germline V gene. The V gene lost 6 bases and the J gene lost 4 bases, with 15 bases spanning the gap. The CDR3 reads CASRLGARSTEAFF. The CDR3 DNA reads TGCGCCAGCAGGCTAGGCGCTCGGTCCACTGAAGCTTTCTTT.

The table lists this clone with a few counts. V and J are TRBV7-9 and TRBJ2-5; 7 bases align to TRBD1. Per the germline V gene, CDR1 is SEHNR and CDR2 is FQNEAQ (reference sequence). The CDR3 is 16 amino acids. Germline trimming cut 5 bases from V and 1 base from J; bases unmatched to any gene: 10. CDR3: CASSPIRQGLQETQYF. The CDR3 DNA is TGTGCCAGCAGCCCAATCCGACAGGGTCTCCAAGAGACCCAGTACTTC.

The V gene is TRBV23-1, the J gene TRBJ1-1; D is undetermined. TRBV23-1 qualifies as an ORF whose function is uncertain. The V end lost 3 bases, the J end lost 3 bases, and 14 bases lay between the germline ends. The CDR3 covers 15 residues. The CDR3 DNA is TGCGCCAGCAGTCATAACGGGGTGAGTCACACTGAAGCTTTCTTT. This sequence encodes CASSHNGVSHTEAFF.

V gene TRBV19 combines with J gene TRBJ2-2; maybe TRBD1 (5 bases). Germline CDR1 and CDR2: LNHDA and SQIVND (reference sequence). V lost 5 bases to trimming and J lost 4 bases, with 14 bases between them. The CDR3 spans 15 residues. The chain's CDR3 is CASSSRQPSTGELFF. The CDR3 coding sequence is TGTGCCAGTAGTTCCCGACAGCCCTCCACCGGGGAGCTGTTTTTT.

J is TRBJ1-5 and V is TRBV28; possibly TRBD1 for D (6 bases). The CDR3 extends over 15 amino acids. V lost 3 bases, J lost 5 bases, and 14 bases lay in between. Germline values: CDR1 MDHEN, CDR2 SYDVKM. The chain's CDR3 is CASSLWTAWDQPQHF. CDR3 bases: TGTGCCAGCAGTTTGTGGACAGCCTGGGATCAGCCCCAGCATTTT.

This clone was seen more than once but under ten times. V is TRBV5-6 and J is TRBJ2-1, with D possibly TRBD2 on 5 matching bases. Germline CDR1 is SGHDT and CDR2 is YYEEEE. The length of the CDR3 is 13 residues. V was shortened by 7 bases and J by 9 bases, with 17 bases between the two germline ends. The CDR3 is CASGVTGVAEQFF. Here the CDR3 DNA reads TGTGCCAGCGGGGTGACCGGGGTGGCTGAGCAGTTCTTC.

This rearrangement joins TRBV10-3 to TRBJ1-1; TRBD1 might be the D (5 bases). The CDR3 length is 15 residues. The germline V and J ends were trimmed by 8 bases and 0 bases, with 16 bases remaining between them. Germline CDR1 and CDR2: ENHRY and SYGVKD. CDR3 nucleotides: TGTGCCATCGGGCAGGGAGGGATCATGAACACTGAAGCTTTCTTT. This gives the protein CAIGQGGIMNTEAFF.

This clone was seen a handful of times. This chain connects TRBV18 to TRBJ1-6, with 11 nucleotides matching TRBD1. The CDR3 consists of 15 residues. V lost 4 bases and J lost 11; bases outside the gene matches: 7. Germline-derived CDR1 and CDR2 are KGHSH and LQKENI. The CDR3 DNA sequence: TGTGCCAGCTCACAACCGGGACAGGGGGGCGCACCCCTCCACTTT. Translation gives CASSQPGQGGAPLHF.

The rearrangement links TRBV2 to TRBJ2-1; D gene unclear. The CDR3 is 13 residues long. In germline, CDR1 is SNHLY, CDR2 FYNNEI. The V end was cut by 6 bases, the J end by 8 bases, with 14 bases between. The CDR3 coding sequence is TGTGCCAGCAGCGCCCCCCTAGGCTATGAGCAGTTCTTC. Amino acids: CASSAPLGYEQFF.

This clone showed up just a few times. The CDR3, as DNA: TGTGCCAGCATGCTCAGGAATAGCAATCAGCCCCAGCATTTT. It is translated as CASMLRNSNQPQHF. The chain joins TRBV27 to TRBJ1-5; D not resolved. Germline lookup yields CDR1 MNHEY and CDR2 SMNVEV (reference sequence). V shed 7 bases and J shed 0 bases, with 10 bases lying between them. CDR3 length: 14 amino acids.